This TCR beta chain was captured in a study of regulatory T cells in long-lasting Graves disease. Time point: newly diagnosed GD, antithyroid drugs for less than 3 months. PBMC-derived RNA was used for the TCR library. The CDR3 spans 14 residues. Germline CDR1 MNHNS, CDR2 SASEGT. V was cut by 5 bases and J by 3 bases, with 13 bases left in between. This clonotype appeared many times. Antigen unknown. Combining iRepertoire HTBI primers with Arm-PCR of CDR3 regions, the authors built TCR beta libraries. TCRdb redid the calling of the multiplex PCR reads with MiXCR, one entry per CDR3 protein. The data hold some 560,000 distinct CDR3 sequences, with around 16% observed a single time. Notes on the study in general: Persistent disease was characterized by preferential usage of TRBV28, TRBJ1-2 and TRBJ2-5.

The sample was also linked to a second study, of T cells in Graves' hyperthyroidism and ophthalmopathy. That paper notes: Clinical symptoms, serum thyroxine and TRAb, thyroid ultrasound and orbital computed tomography together formed the diagnostic basis. Primed by the HTBI set, a first-round RT-PCR was run on the TCR CDR3. Classification by a 13 V-J model distinguished ophthalmopathy from stable hyperthyroidism.

The starting material was peripheral blood mononuclear cells (PBMCs), obtained at new diagnosis, from a patient treated with antithyroid drugs. The J gene is TRBJ1-2, the V gene TRBV6-1; D is undetermined. This TCR was sampled from a woman aged 40 to 65 with Graves disease. The DNA for the CDR3 is TGTGCCAGCAGTAAGGACGGCATGGACTATGGCTACACCTTC. It specifies CASSKDGMDYGYTF.